These 23 T cell receptor beta chains share one sample of origin, sequenced in a study of cytomegalovirus exposure and HLA in healthy donors. Using immunoSEQ multiplex PCR, the repertoire was profiled, and TCRdb retains in-frame clones only, with some absent. The table lists 65,000 to 100,000 clones, 90% to 95% of them singletons. The specimen sequenced was PBMCs. All receptors derive from a woman in her thirties in good health and CMV-seronegative.

The rearrangement links TRBV6-1 to TRBJ2-7; D gene unclear. V was pared by 10 bases and J by 3 bases, with 13 bases between. The germline V gene encodes CDR1 MNHNS and CDR2 SASEGT. This CDR3 has 12 residues. The CDR3 bases are TGTGCCACCGGCCAGGCTTTCTACGAGCAGTACTTC. This encodes CATGQAFYEQYF.

This clone was recorded once. The V and J genes are TRBV7-2 and TRBJ2-7; D not resolved. With 7 bases removed from V and 2 bases from J, the gap between germline ends came to 15 bases. There are 14 residues in the CDR3. CDR1 SGHTA and CDR2 FQGNSA come from the germline V gene. The CDR3 protein is CASNPPGPAYEQYF. CDR3 nucleotides: TGTGCCAGCAACCCACCGGGTCCCGCCTACGAGCAGTACTTC.

This chain links TRBV2 with TRBJ1-6; D might be TRBD1 (6 bases). The length of the CDR3 is 15 residues. Per germline, CDR1 SNHLY and CDR2 FYNNEI. V was trimmed by 6 bases and J by 10 bases, leaving 19 bases between them. CDR3 amino acids: CASSPGTRGHSPLHF. CDR3 in DNA: TGTGCCAGCAGCCCCGGGACACGGGGACACTCACCCCTCCACTTT.

The rearrangement uses TRBV7-2 and TRBJ2-5, with D possibly matching TRBD1 (6 bases). The CDR3 covers 14 residues. CDR1 is SGHTA and CDR2 is FQGNSA in the germline V gene. Trimming took off 1 base at V and 4 bases at J, with 10 bases between the two ends. The CDR3 nucleotides read TGTGCCAGCAGCTTAGATCTGGGGGCAGAGACCCAGTACTTC. Its protein is CASSLDLGAETQYF.

This clone was recorded only once. The rearrangement links TRBV4-2 to TRBJ1-5; TRBD1 agrees at 7 bases. V gave up 0 bases and J gave up 0 bases; unmatched junction bases: 8. Germline CDR1 LGHNA, CDR2 YNFKEQ. There are 18 residues in the CDR3. The CDR3 loop reads CASSQEFYGTDSNQPQHF. CDR3 coding DNA: TGTGCCAGCAGCCAAGAATTTTACGGGACAGATAGCAATCAGCCCCAGCATTTT.

This chain connects TRBV19 to TRBJ1-2; TRBD1 agrees at 8 bases. Per germline, CDR1 LNHDA and CDR2 SQIVND (reference sequence). V lost 6 bases and J lost 7; bases outside the gene matches: 7. The CDR3 length is 13 residues. CDR3 in DNA: TGTGCCAGTAGACCGACAGGGGTCCGTGGCTACACCTTC. Its translation is CASRPTGVRGYTF.

In this sample, this clone turned up once. V and J are TRBV5-1 and TRBJ1-1; D is unclear. The germline CDR1 and CDR2 sequences are SGHRS and YFSETQ. The CDR3 is 11 residues long. Trimming removed 0 bases from V and 8 bases from J, with 5 bases in between. This chain's CDR3 is CASSLGGEAFF. CDR3 DNA: TGCGCCAGCAGCTTGGGAGGGGAAGCTTTCTTT.

This clone is a singleton in its sample. The chain recombines TRBV6-1 with TRBJ2-7; tentatively, D is TRBD1 (6 bases). The CDR3 runs to 13 residues. Trimming stripped 7 bases from V and 0 bases from J, with 10 bases between. Germline loops: CDR1 MNHNS, CDR2 SASEGT. CDR3 region: CASKGGDSYEQYF. In nucleotides, the CDR3 is TGTGCCAGCAAAGGGGGAGACTCCTACGAGCAGTACTTC.

The chain has TRBV5-1 and TRBJ1-3; no reliable D call. Germline V lookup: CDR1 SGHRS, CDR2 YFSETQ. V was cut by 0 bases and J by 2 bases, with 6 bases left in between. This CDR3 has 14 residues. The CDR3 here is CASSLGAAGNTIYF. The CDR3 coding sequence is TGCGCCAGCAGCTTGGGGGCAGCTGGAAACACCATATATTTT.

This chain uses TRBV19 with TRBJ2-7; no definite D call. Trimming took off 5 bases at V and 3 bases at J, with 11 bases between the two ends. The CDR3 extends over 13 amino acids. The V gene's germline CDR1 is LNHDA and CDR2 SQIVND (reference sequence). The CDR3 loop is CASSDGRIYEQYF. CDR3 sequence (DNA): TGTGCCAGTAGTGACGGCAGGATCTACGAGCAGTACTTC.

This chain uses TRBV4-2 with TRBJ1-4, with D perhaps TRBD1 (6 bases). This CDR3 contains 15 residues. Germline V CDR1 and CDR2: LGHNA, YNFKEQ. The V and J ends lost 1 base and 5 bases respectively, with 11 bases between them. The DNA for the CDR3 is TGTGCCAGCAGCCAAGGGGACACGGGAAATGAAAAACTGTTTTTT. This sequence encodes CASSQGDTGNEKLFF.

The chain recombines TRBV6-1 with TRBJ2-7, with TRBD2 matching 10 bases. V was clipped by 2 bases and J by 6 bases; unmatched bases: 4. The germline CDR1 and CDR2 sequences are MNHNS and SASEGT. The CDR3 has 14 amino acids. The CDR3: CASSERGLAAEQYF. CDR3 nucleotides: TGTGCCAGCAGTGAACGAGGACTAGCGGCCGAGCAGTACTTC.

V gene TRBV28 combines with J gene TRBJ1-2, with a tentative D call TRBD1 (5 bases). The germline V and J ends were trimmed by 4 bases and 3 bases, with 12 bases remaining between them. The CDR3 length is 14 residues. Germline-derived CDR1 and CDR2 are MDHEN and SYDVKM. Here the CDR3 reads CASSWGGSYYGYTF. The CDR3 DNA is TGTGCCAGCAGTTGGGGGGGGAGTTACTATGGCTACACCTTC.

This clone was seen just once. The chain recombines TRBV29-1 with TRBJ1-1; D remains unclear. V lost 7 bases, J lost 5 bases, and 8 bases lay in between. This CDR3 spans 10 amino acids. Germline V gene data show CDR1 as SQVTM and CDR2 as ANQGSEA. The CDR3 DNA follows: TGCAGCGGCGTCGATACTGAAGCTTTCTTT. Its translation is CSGVDTEAFF.

This clone appeared once. The chain links TRBV7-2 to TRBJ2-1; 8 bases map to TRBD1. CDR1 is SGHTA and CDR2 is FQGNSA in the germline V gene. This CDR3 comprises 15 residues. The V and J ends lost 1 base and 1 base, in that order; junction bases with no gene match: 0. The CDR3 region has the DNA TGTGCCAGCAGCTTAGGACAGGGGTCCTACAATGAGCAGTTCTTC. This gives the protein CASSLGQGSYNEQFF.

The V call is TRBV4-1, the J call TRBJ2-2; 15 bases are a match to TRBD2. Germline loops: CDR1 MGHRA, CDR2 YSYEKL. V shed 4 bases, J shed 1 base, and the junction held 4 bases outside the gene matches. CDR3 length: 18 amino acids. DNA of the CDR3: TGCGCCAGCAGCCCGGGACTAGCGGGAGGATTGAACACCGGGGAGCTGTTTTTT. Translating gives CASSPGLAGGLNTGELFF.

This chain uses TRBV6-1 with TRBJ1-2; weak D call: TRBD1 (5 bases). This CDR3 comprises 13 residues. The germline CDR1 and CDR2 sequences are MNHNS and SASEGT. V was clipped by 6 bases and J by 8 bases, with 16 bases between them. CDR3: CASRGGIVNGYTF. The CDR3 nucleotides are TGTGCCAGCAGGGGGGGGATAGTCAACGGCTACACCTTC.

The V call is TRBV18, the J call TRBJ2-1, with no clear D. CDR1 and CDR2 from the germline V gene are KGHSH and LQKENI. This CDR3 is 14 amino acids long. The ends were cut back, 2 bases at V and 4 bases at J, with 9 bases in the middle. DNA of the CDR3: TGTGCCAGCTCACCAGAGACTGGATACAATGAGCAGTTCTTC. It translates to CASSPETGYNEQFF.

This chain connects TRBV5-1 to TRBJ2-1, with 7 bases matching TRBD2. Germline-derived CDR1 and CDR2 are SGHRS and YFSETQ. CDR3 length: 16 residues. The V segment lost 0 bases and the J segment 0 bases; nucleotides outside the gene matches: 3. CDR3 nucleotide sequence: TGCGCCAGCAGCTTGGTGGCTAGCGGCTCCTACAATGAGCAGTTCTTC. Its translation: CASSLVASGSYNEQFF.

V usage is TRBV5-1 and J usage is TRBJ2-7; D may be TRBD2 (6 bases). This CDR3 comprises 14 residues. The germline V and J ends were trimmed by 0 bases and 2 bases, with 9 bases remaining between them. Germline values: CDR1 SGHRS, CDR2 YFSETQ. CDR3 protein: CASSLAGEPYEQYF. CDR3 in DNA: TGCGCCAGCAGCTTGGCGGGGGAACCCTACGAGCAGTACTTC.

This chain connects TRBV4-1 to TRBJ1-4; D may be TRBD1 (6 bases). The CDR3 runs to 16 residues. Germline V gene data show CDR1 as MGHRA and CDR2 as YSYEKL. Trimming cost V 0 bases and J 5 bases, with 13 bases left between them. In DNA form, the CDR3 reads TGCGCCAGCAGCCAAGAGTTCACAGGGCGGAATGAAAAACTGTTTTTT. Its translation is CASSQEFTGRNEKLFF.

The V and J genes are TRBV7-2 and TRBJ1-2; TRBD1 agrees at 9 bases. CDR1 is SGHTA, CDR2 FQGNSA, per germline. The V gene end was trimmed by 5 bases and the J gene end by 8 bases; junction bases not matched to a gene: 6. The CDR3 sequence is 13 residues long. The CDR3 DNA follows: TGTGCCAGCAGCCTACAGGGGGCGGGAGGCTACACCTTC. Amino acids: CASSLQGAGGYTF.

This clone was seen only a few times. The chain couples TRBV2 to TRBJ2-7, with TRBD1 as a possible D gene (5 bases). V was shortened by 7 bases and J by 1 base, with 14 bases between the two germline ends. The CDR3 spans 14 residues. CDR1 and CDR2 (germline): SNHLY, FYNNEI. The chain's CDR3 is CASKVPGKSYEQYF. The CDR3 region has the DNA TGTGCCAGCAAGGTCCCAGGGAAGTCCTACGAGCAGTACTTC.